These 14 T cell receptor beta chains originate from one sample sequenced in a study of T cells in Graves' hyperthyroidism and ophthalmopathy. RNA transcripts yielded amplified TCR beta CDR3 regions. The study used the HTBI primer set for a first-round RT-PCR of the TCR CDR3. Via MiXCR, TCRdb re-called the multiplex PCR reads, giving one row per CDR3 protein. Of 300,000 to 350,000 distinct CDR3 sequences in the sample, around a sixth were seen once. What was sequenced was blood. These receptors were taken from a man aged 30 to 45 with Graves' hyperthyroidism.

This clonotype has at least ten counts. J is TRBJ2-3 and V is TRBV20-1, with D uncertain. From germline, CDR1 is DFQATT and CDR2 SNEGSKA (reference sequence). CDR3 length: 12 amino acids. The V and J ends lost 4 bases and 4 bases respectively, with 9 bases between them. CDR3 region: CSAIRVADTQYF. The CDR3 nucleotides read TGCAGTGCTATTAGAGTGGCAGATACGCAGTATTTT.

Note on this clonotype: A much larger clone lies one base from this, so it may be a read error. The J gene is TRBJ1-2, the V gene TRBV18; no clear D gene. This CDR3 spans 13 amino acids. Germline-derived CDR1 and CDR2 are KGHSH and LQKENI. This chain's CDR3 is CVSSPLRSEGYTF. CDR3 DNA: TGTGTCAGCTCACCACTAAGATCGGAAGGCTACACCTTC. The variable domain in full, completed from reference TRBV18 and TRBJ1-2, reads NAGVMQNPRHLVRRRGQEARLRCSPMKGHSHVYWYRQLPEEGLKFMVYLQKENIIDESGMPKERFSAEFPKEGPSILRIQQVVRGDSAAYFCVSSPLRSEGYTFGSGTRLTVV.

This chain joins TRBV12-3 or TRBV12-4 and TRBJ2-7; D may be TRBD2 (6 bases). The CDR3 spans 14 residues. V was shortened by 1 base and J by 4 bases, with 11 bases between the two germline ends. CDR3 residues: CASSLVGAGYEQYF. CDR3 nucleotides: TGTGCCAGCAGTTTAGTGGGTGCGGGGTACGAGCAGTACTTC.

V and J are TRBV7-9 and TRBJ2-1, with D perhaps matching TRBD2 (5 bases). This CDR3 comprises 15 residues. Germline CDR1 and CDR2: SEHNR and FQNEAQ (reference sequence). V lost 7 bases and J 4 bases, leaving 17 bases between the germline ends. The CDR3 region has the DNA TGTGCCAGCACCACTTGGGAGCATGAATACAATGAGCAGTTCTTC. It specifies CASTTWEHEYNEQFF. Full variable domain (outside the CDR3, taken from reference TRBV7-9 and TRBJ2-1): DTGVSQNPRHKITKRGQNVTFRCDPISEHNRLYWYRQTLGQGPEFLTYFQNEAQLEKSRLLSDRFSAERPKGSFSTLEIQRTEQGDSAMYLCASTTWEHEYNEQFFGPGTRLTVL.

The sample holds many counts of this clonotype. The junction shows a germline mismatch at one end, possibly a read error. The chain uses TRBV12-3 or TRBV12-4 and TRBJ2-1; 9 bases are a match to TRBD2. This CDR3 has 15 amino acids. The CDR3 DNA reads TGTGCCAGCAGTCTAGCGGGGCCTTCCTACAATGAGCAGTTCTTC. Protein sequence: CASSLAGPSYNEQFF.

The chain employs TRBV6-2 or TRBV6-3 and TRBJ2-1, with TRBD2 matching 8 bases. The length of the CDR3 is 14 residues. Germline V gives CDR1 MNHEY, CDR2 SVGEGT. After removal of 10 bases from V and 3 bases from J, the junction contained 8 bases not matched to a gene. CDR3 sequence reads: CATTSGGGYNEQFF. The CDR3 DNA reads TGTGCCACAACTTCGGGAGGGGGCTACAATGAGCAGTTCTTC.

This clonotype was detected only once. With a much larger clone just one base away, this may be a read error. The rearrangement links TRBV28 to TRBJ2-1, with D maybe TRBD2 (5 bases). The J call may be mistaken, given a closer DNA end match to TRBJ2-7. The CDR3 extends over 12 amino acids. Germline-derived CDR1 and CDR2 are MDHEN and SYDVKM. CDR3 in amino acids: CASSSSSNEQYF. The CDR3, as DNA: TGTGCCAGCAGTTCTTCTAGCAATGAGCAGTACTTC.

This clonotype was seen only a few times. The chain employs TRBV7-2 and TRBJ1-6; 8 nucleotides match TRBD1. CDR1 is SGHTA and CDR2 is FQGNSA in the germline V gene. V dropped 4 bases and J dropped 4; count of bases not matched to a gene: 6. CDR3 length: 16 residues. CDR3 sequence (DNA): TGTGCCAGCAGCTCCGGGACAGGCGGATATAATTCACCCCTCCACTTT. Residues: CASSSGTGGYNSPLHF.

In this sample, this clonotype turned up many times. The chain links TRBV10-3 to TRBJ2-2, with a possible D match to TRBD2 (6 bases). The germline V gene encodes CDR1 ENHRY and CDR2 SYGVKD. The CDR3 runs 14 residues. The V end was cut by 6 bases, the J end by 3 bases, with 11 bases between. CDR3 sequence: CAIRRGGDTGELFF. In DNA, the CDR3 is TGTGCCATCAGGAGGGGAGGAGACACCGGGGAGCTGTTTTTT.

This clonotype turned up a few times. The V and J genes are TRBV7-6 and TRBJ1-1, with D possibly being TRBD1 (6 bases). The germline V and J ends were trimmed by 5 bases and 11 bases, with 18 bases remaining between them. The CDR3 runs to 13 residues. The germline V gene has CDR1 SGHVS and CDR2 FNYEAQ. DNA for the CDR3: TGTGCCAGCAGCAAACAGGAGGGGGGGATGGCTTTCTTT. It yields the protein CASSKQEGGMAFF. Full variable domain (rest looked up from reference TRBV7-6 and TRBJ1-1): GAGVSQSPRYKVTKRGQDVALRCDPISGHVSLYWYRQALGQGPEFLTYFNYEAQQDKSGLPNDRFSAERPEGSISTLTIQRTEQRDSAMYRCASSKQEGGMAFFGQGTRLTVV.

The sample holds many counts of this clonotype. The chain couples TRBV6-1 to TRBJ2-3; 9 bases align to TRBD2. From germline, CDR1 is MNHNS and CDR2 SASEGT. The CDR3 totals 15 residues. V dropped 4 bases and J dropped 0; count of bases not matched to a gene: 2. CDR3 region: CASSGAGGSTDTQYF. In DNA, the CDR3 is TGTGCCAGCAGTGGAGCGGGAGGAAGCACAGATACGCAGTATTTT.

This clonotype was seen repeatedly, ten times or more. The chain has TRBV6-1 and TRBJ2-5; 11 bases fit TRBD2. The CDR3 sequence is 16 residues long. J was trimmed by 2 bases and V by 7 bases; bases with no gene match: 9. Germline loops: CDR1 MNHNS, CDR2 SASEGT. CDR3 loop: CASIYSLAGEQETQYF. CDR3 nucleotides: TGTGCCAGCATTTATTCACTAGCGGGAGAGCAAGAGACCCAGTACTTC.

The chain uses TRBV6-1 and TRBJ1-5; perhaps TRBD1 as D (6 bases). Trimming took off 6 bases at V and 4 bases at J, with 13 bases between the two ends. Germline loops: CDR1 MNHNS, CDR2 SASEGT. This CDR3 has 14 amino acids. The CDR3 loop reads CASSIRGENQPQHF. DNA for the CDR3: TGTGCCAGCAGCATCAGGGGAGAGAATCAGCCCCAGCATTTT.

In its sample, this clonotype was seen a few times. The CDR3 region is CASSLARARGEKLFF. Written as DNA, the CDR3 is TGTGCCAGCAGCTTAGCTCGGGCCCGGGGGGAAAAACTGTTTTTT. V and J are TRBV7-9 and TRBJ1-4; the D gene is possibly TRBD1 (5 bases). CDR3 length equals 15 residues. Per the germline V gene, CDR1 is SEHNR and CDR2 is FQNEAQ (reference sequence). The V end was cut by 0 bases, the J end by 8 bases, with 13 bases between.